The 18 T cell receptor beta chains given below trace back to one sample, sequenced in a study of OX40 agonist ivuxolimab in advanced cancers. Clones were sequenced by immunoSEQ multiplex PCR, and TCRdb holds only the in-frame ones, with some missing. This sample has roughly 58,000 clones, with 84% found just once. Here the sequenced sample was CD4+ or CD8+ T cells sorted from blood, taken in a trial of the OX40 agonist ivuxolimab. The receptors shown here come from an adult with an advanced solid tumor such as melanoma, head and neck, liver or kidney cancer.

The V and J genes are TRBV6-1 and TRBJ2-2; unclear D gene. Trimming pared 4 bases from V and 7 bases from J, leaving 13 bases between. Per the germline V gene, CDR1 is MNHNS and CDR2 is SASEGT. This CDR3 region has 14 residues. CDR3 coding DNA: TGTGCCAGCAGTGTAACGGTCTCAATCGGGGAGCTGTTTTTT. Translating it yields CASSVTVSIGELFF.

The chain joins TRBV29-1 to TRBJ2-7; D gene unclear. From germline, CDR1 is SQVTM and CDR2 ANQGSEA. The V gene lost 4 bases and the J gene lost 3 bases, with 7 bases spanning the gap. The CDR3 spans 11 residues. DNA for the CDR3: TGCAGCGTTGTTCGGAACTACGAGCAGTACTTC. This encodes CSVVRNYEQYF.

V is TRBV7-6 and J is TRBJ2-7; 7 bases align to TRBD1. J was trimmed by 0 bases and V by 6 bases; bases with no gene match: 8. The CDR3 extends over 15 amino acids. The germline gives CDR1 SGHVS, CDR2 FNYEAQ. Here the CDR3 reads CASSYTWDSSYEQYF. Here the CDR3 DNA reads TGTGCCAGCAGTTACACCTGGGACAGCTCCTACGAGCAGTACTTC.

The chain is built from TRBV15 and TRBJ2-5; D remains ambiguous. Between the trimmed V and J ends, which lost 0 bases and 3 bases, there was a span of 2 bases. The CDR3 length is 12 residues. Germline values: CDR1 LNHNV, CDR2 YYDKDF (reference sequence). The CDR3 protein is CATSRDKETQYF. The DNA for the CDR3 is TGTGCCACCAGCAGAGATAAAGAGACCCAGTACTTC.

This clone has only a few counts. The J gene is TRBJ1-4, the V gene TRBV10-2; D not resolved. The CDR3 length is 15 residues. Trimming removed 2 bases at V and 6 bases at J, with 13 bases between. Germline lookup yields CDR1 WSHSY and CDR2 SAAADI. Here the CDR3 DNA reads TGCGCCAGCAGTGAGCTAGGGAAAAGGGATGAAAAACTGTTTTTT. Amino acids: CASSELGKRDEKLFF.

The chain combines TRBV6-6 with TRBJ2-5; D gene uncertain. CDR3 length equals 14 residues. CDR1 MNHNY and CDR2 SVGAGI come from the germline V gene (reference sequence). The V gene lost 0 bases and the J gene lost 4 bases, with 9 bases spanning the gap. In DNA form, the CDR3 reads TGTGCCAGCAGTTACTCGTACCTACGAGAGACCCAGTACTTC. Translating it yields CASSYSYLRETQYF.

CDR3 protein: CASSYTGQGSSEQYF. The CDR3, as DNA: TGTGCCAGCAGTTACACGGGACAGGGGAGCTCCGAGCAGTACTTC. The J gene is TRBJ2-7, the V gene TRBV6-6, with 10 bases aligning to TRBD1. CDR3 size: 15 residues. After removal of 2 bases from V and 6 bases from J, the junction contained 7 bases not matched to a gene. Germline loops: CDR1 MNHNY, CDR2 SVGAGI (reference sequence).

The chain couples TRBV6-5 to TRBJ2-3; no firm D call. The CDR3 contains 15 residues. CDR1 and CDR2 (germline): MNHEY, SVGAGI. V was clipped by 4 bases and J by 2 bases, with 13 bases between them. CDR3 loop: CASSWNGIFTDTQYF. The DNA of the CDR3 is TGTGCCAGCAGTTGGAATGGGATTTTCACAGATACGCAGTATTTT.

The V gene is TRBV11-3, the J gene TRBJ2-3; tentative D call: TRBD2 (6 bases). Germline CDR1 and CDR2: SGHNT and YENEEA. The ends were cut back, 5 bases at V and 5 bases at J, with 17 bases in the middle. The CDR3 length is 15 residues. CDR3 DNA sequence: TGTGCCAGCAGCCTAACCCCTAGCGCGGGAGATACGCAGTATTTT. Its translation is CASSLTPSAGDTQYF.

The V gene is TRBV9, the J gene TRBJ1-4; 8 bases agree with TRBD1. This CDR3 region has 15 residues. Trimming cost V 3 bases and J 3 bases; bases outside gene matches: 4. Germline CDR1 is SGDLS and CDR2 is YYNGEE. The CDR3 here is CASSGNRGANEKLFF. The CDR3, as DNA: TGTGCCAGCAGCGGCAACAGGGGGGCTAATGAAAAACTGTTTTTT.

The CDR3 protein is CASSVTHFTGELFF. DNA for the CDR3: TGTGCCAGCAGTGTCACCCACTTTACCGGGGAGCTGTTTTTT. The chain couples TRBV6-4 to TRBJ2-2; D unclear. Between the trimmed V and J ends, which lost 4 bases and 5 bases, there was a span of 11 bases. There are 14 residues in the CDR3. CDR1 and CDR2 from the germline V gene are MRHNA and SNTAGT.

The CDR3 sequence is CASSYSGPPYEQYF. The CDR3 DNA is TGTGCCAGCAGTTACAGCGGGCCCCCCTACGAGCAGTACTTC. V gene TRBV6-6 combines with J gene TRBJ2-7; D may be TRBD2 (6 bases). The CDR3 is 14 residues long. Germline V gene data show CDR1 as MNHNY and CDR2 as SVGAGI (reference sequence). Between the trimmed V and J ends, which lost 2 bases and 2 bases, there was a span of 10 bases.

The CDR3 region has the DNA TGTGCCAGCAGCTTTAGACAGATCCAGGACCCCGGGGAGCTGTTTTTT. As protein: CASSFRQIQDPGELFF. This chain links TRBV5-6 with TRBJ2-2; a possible D gene is TRBD1 (5 bases). Deletions cut 2 bases from V and 6 bases from J, with 17 bases between. There are 16 residues in the CDR3. Germline V gene sequence: CDR1 SGHDT, CDR2 YYEEEE.

The rearrangement uses TRBV19 and TRBJ2-7, with 10 bases matching TRBD2. This CDR3 has 14 residues. CDR1 and CDR2 from the germline V gene are LNHDA and SQIVND (reference sequence). The trim removed 3 bases at V and 2 bases at J, leaving 1 base unmatched. CDR3: CASSISGGTYEQYF. Here the CDR3 DNA reads TGTGCCAGTAGTATTAGCGGGGGGACCTACGAGCAGTACTTC.

The V call is TRBV9, the J call TRBJ1-2; TRBD1 might be the D (6 bases). CDR1 SGDLS and CDR2 YYNGEE come from the germline V gene. The CDR3 runs to 14 residues. Trimming pared 2 bases from V and 7 bases from J, leaving 15 bases between. CDR3 sequence: CASSVGVTGSGYTF. The CDR3, as DNA: TGTGCCAGCAGCGTTGGCGTCACAGGGTCTGGCTACACCTTC.

This rearrangement joins TRBV5-1 to TRBJ2-2, with 7 bases that match TRBD2. V was clipped by 9 bases and J by 1 base; unmatched bases: 6. Germline V lookup: CDR1 SGHRS, CDR2 YFSETQ. The CDR3 totals 14 residues. This CDR3 reads CATRDYLNTGELFF. The CDR3 DNA is TGCGCCACCAGGGACTATTTGAACACCGGGGAGCTGTTTTTT. Full variable domain (rest looked up from reference TRBV5-1 and TRBJ2-2): KAGVTQTPRYLIKTRGQQVTLSCSPISGHRSVSWYQQTPGQGLQFLFEYFSETQRNKGNFPGRFSGRQFSNSRSEMNVSTLELGDSALYLCATRDYLNTGELFFGEGSRLTVL.

The chain is built from TRBV2 and TRBJ1-5; D is possibly TRBD1 (5 bases). Trimming pared 0 bases from V and 4 bases from J, leaving 10 bases between. CDR1 SNHLY and CDR2 FYNNEI come from the germline V gene. This CDR3 region has 15 residues. The CDR3 here is CASSEAGRENQPQHF. The CDR3 DNA reads TGTGCCAGCAGTGAAGCAGGCAGGGAAAATCAGCCCCAGCATTTT.

This chain links TRBV5-6 with TRBJ1-2; D is unclear. The CDR3 sequence is 13 residues long. The V and J ends lost 3 bases and 4 bases respectively, with 10 bases between them. Germline assignment: CDR1 SGHDT and CDR2 YYEEEE. DNA for the CDR3: TGTGCCAGCAGCTCCGACACCTCCTATGGCTACACCTTC. Amino acid sequence: CASSSDTSYGYTF. Full variable domain (remainder filled in from reference TRBV5-6 and TRBJ1-2): DAGVTQSPTHLIKTRGQQVTLRCSPKSGHDTVSWYQQALGQGPQFIFQYYEEEERQRGNFPDRFSGHQFPNYSSELNVNALLLGDSALYLCASSSDTSYGYTFGSGTRLTVV.